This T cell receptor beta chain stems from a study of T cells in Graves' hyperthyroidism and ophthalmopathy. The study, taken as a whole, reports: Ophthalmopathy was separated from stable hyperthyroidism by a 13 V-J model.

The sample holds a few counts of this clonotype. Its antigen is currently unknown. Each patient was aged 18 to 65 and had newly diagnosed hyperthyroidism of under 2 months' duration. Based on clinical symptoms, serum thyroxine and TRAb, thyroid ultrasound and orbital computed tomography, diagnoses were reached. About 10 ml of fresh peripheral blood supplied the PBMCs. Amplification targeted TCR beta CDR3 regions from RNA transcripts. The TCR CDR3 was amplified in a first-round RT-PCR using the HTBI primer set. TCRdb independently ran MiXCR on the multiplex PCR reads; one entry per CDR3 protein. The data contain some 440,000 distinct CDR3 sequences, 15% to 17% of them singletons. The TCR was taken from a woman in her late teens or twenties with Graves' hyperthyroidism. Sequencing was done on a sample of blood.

CDR3 in amino acids: CASSQDSMAGNTIYF. Here the CDR3 DNA reads TGTGCCAGCAGCCAAGACAGTATGGCTGGAAACACCATATATTTT. This chain joins TRBV3-1 and TRBJ1-3; D is uncertain. Germline values: CDR1 LGHDT, CDR2 YNNKEL (reference sequence). V lost 0 bases to trimming and J lost 2 bases, with 8 bases between them. CDR3 length equals 15 residues.